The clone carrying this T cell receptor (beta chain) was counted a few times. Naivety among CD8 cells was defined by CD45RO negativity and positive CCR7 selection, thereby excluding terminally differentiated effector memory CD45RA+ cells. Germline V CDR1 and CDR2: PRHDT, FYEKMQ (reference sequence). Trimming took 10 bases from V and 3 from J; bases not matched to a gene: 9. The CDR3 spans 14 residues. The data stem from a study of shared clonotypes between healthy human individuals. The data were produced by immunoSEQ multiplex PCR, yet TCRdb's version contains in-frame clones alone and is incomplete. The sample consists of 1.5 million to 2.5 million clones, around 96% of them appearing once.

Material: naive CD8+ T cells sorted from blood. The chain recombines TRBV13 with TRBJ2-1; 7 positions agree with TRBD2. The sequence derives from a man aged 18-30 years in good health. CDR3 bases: TGTGCCACCACGGAGGGCGGGGGCTACAATGAGCAGTTCTTC. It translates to CATTEGGGYNEQFF.